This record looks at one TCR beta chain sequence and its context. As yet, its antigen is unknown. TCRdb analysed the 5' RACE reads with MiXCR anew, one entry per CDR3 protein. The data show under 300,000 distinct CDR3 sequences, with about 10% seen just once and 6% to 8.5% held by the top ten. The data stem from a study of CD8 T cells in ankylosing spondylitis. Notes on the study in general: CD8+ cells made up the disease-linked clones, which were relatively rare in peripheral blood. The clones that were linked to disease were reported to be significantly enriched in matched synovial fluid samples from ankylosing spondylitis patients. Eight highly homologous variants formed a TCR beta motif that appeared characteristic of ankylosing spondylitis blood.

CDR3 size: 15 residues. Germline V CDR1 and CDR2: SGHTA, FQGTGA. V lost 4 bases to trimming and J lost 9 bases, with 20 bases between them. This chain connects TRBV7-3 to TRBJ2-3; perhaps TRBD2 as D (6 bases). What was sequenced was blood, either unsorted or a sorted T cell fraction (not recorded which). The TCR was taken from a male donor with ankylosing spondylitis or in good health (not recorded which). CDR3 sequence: CASSSGRGGAGTQYF. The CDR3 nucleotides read TGTGCCAGCAGCTCCGGGAGAGGTGGCGCAGGAACGCAGTATTTT.